The source of this T cell receptor (beta chain) is a study of blood T cell repertoires in COVID-19. The CDR3 runs 14 residues. Germline V gene data show CDR1 as SQVTM and CDR2 as ANQGSEA. V trimming: 6 bases; J trimming: 10 bases; junction bases outside the gene matches: 11. The repertoire was sequenced with immunoSEQ multiplex PCR; TCRdb's copy has only in-frame clones and lacks some. Of 140,000 or so clones in the sample, 70% to 80% were seen once. The chain couples TRBV29-1 to TRBJ1-6; 8 nucleotides line up with TRBD1. The sequence derives from a woman aged 70 to 79 with COVID-19, enrolled during active disease. The sample was peripheral blood. This CDR3 is CSVRATGGGSPLHF. The CDR3 region has the DNA TGCAGCGTACGGGCAACAGGGGGAGGATCACCCCTCCACTTT.